This record looks at one T cell receptor (beta chain) sequence and its context. This entry comes from a study of blood T cell repertoires in COVID-19. For the study at large: The analysed material was cDNA or gDNA that came from T cells, B-cell-depleted T cells, or PBMCs.

Study processing details: Estimated nucleated cell counts came from reference gene primer amplification. Libraries were prepared by immunoSEQ multiplex PCR; TCRdb keeps only in-frame clonotypes and omits some of them. That table is the source of V, J and clone size, and D and trimming were worked out from the DNA. The repertoire holds about 200,000 clones, 81% seen once, with roughly 7.9% in the top ten. The CDR3 contains 15 residues. Per germline, CDR1 SNHLY and CDR2 FYNNEI. V was clipped by 5 bases and J by 5 bases; unmatched bases: 5. This sequence joins TRBV2 and TRBJ2-5; 13 nucleotides match TRBD2. Material: peripheral blood. The TCR comes from a woman aged 80 or older with acute or convalescent COVID-19. The CDR3 region is CASSQGLAGRETQYF. CDR3 DNA sequence: TGTGCCAGCAGTCAGGGACTAGCGGGAAGGGAGACCCAGTACTTC.